Each of the 15 T cell receptor beta chains below was sequenced from the same sample in a study of blood T cell repertoires in COVID-19. Sequencing was performed with immunoSEQ multiplex PCR; in TCRdb, only in-frame clones are kept and a portion is missing. This sample has around 260,000 clones, with about nine tenths found just once. Sequencing used peripheral blood. The receptors were sampled from a person between 18 and 35 years old with COVID-19, enrolled during active disease.

V usage is TRBV5-8 and J usage is TRBJ2-1; D might be TRBD1 (5 bases). Germline-derived CDR1 and CDR2 are SGHTS and YDEGEE. Trimming left V 1 base short and J 4 bases short, with 12 bases between. This CDR3 has 15 residues. The CDR3 region has the DNA TGTGCCAGCAGCTTGAGGGCAGGGTCGTACAATGAGCAGTTCTTC. Amino acids: CASSLRAGSYNEQFF.

The chain carries TRBV5-4 and TRBJ1-6, with a possible D match to TRBD1 (6 bases). The CDR3 totals 14 residues. Trimming removed 3 bases from V and 5 bases from J, with 9 bases in between. The germline gives CDR1 SGHNT, CDR2 YYREEE (reference sequence). The CDR3 region is CASSWDNNNSPLHF. The CDR3 coding sequence is TGTGCCAGCAGCTGGGACAACAATAATTCACCCCTCCACTTT.

V is TRBV27 and J is TRBJ2-7; 13 bases are a match to TRBD2. The CDR3 has 16 residues. Trimming removed 4 bases from V and 4 bases from J; junction bases left unmatched: 7. CDR1 and CDR2 from the germline V gene are MNHEY and SMNVEV (reference sequence). This CDR3 reads CASSSTTSGRKYEQYF. Written as DNA, the CDR3 is TGTGCCAGCAGTTCAACGACTAGCGGGAGGAAGTACGAGCAGTACTTC.

The chain has TRBV7-9 and TRBJ2-3; 7 bases are a match to TRBD2. Germline V CDR1 and CDR2: SEHNR, FQNEAQ (reference sequence). J lost 6 bases, V lost 1 base, and 13 bases had no gene match. The CDR3 is made up of 17 amino acids. The CDR3: CASSLVGAGSRADTQYF. The CDR3 coding sequence is TGTGCCAGCAGCTTAGTGGGAGCGGGATCAAGGGCGGATACGCAGTATTTT. Filled out from reference TRBV7-9 and TRBJ2-3, the complete variable domain reads DTGVSQNPRHKITKRGQNVTFRCDPISEHNRLYWYRQTLGQGPEFLTYFQNEAQLEKSRLLSDRFSAERPKGSFSTLEIQRTEQGDSAMYLCASSLVGAGSRADTQYFGPGTRLTVL.

The chain employs TRBV2 and TRBJ2-7; 7 bases match TRBD2. J was trimmed by 4 bases and V by 0 bases; bases with no gene match: 9. Germline CDR1 is SNHLY and CDR2 is FYNNEI. There are 16 residues in the CDR3. In nucleotides, the CDR3 is TGTGCCAGCAGTGAAGCGCCGGGCGGGAGAGGGTACGAGCAGTACTTC. Translated, it gives CASSEAPGGRGYEQYF.

This chain links TRBV7-9 with TRBJ2-7; tentative D call: TRBD1 (5 bases). The CDR3 covers 13 residues. Germline V gene data show CDR1 as SEHNR and CDR2 as FQNEAQ (reference sequence). Trimming took 1 base from V and 12 from J, leaving 16 bases between them. The CDR3 loop reads CASSLGTLGARYF. DNA for the CDR3: TGTGCCAGCAGCTTAGGGACCTTAGGGGCTAGGTACTTC.

This clone was counted a few times. The rearrangement joins TRBV7-2 to TRBJ1-2; no clear D gene. Germline lookup yields CDR1 SGHTA and CDR2 FQGNSA. V dropped 3 bases and J dropped 3 bases, with 11 bases sitting between them. This CDR3 has 14 amino acids. This CDR3 is CASSFTVTDYGYTF. The CDR3, as DNA: TGTGCCAGCAGCTTTACGGTCACGGACTATGGCTACACCTTC.

This clone has a single count. The V gene is TRBV13, the J gene TRBJ2-7, with 8 bases that match TRBD2. The length of the CDR3 is 15 residues. Germline values: CDR1 PRHDT, CDR2 FYEKMQ (reference sequence). The junction had 5 bases not matched to a gene; V was cut back by 4 bases and J by 0 bases. In nucleotides, the CDR3 is TGTGCCAGCAGCTCAGGCGGGAGGAGCTCCTACGAGCAGTACTTC. It yields the protein CASSSGGRSSYEQYF. Together with reference TRBV13 and TRBJ2-7, the CDR3 gives the full variable domain: AAGVIQSPRHLIKEKRETATLKCYPIPRHDTVYWYQQGPGQDPQFLISFYEKMQSDKGSIPDRFSAQQFSDYHSELNMSSLELGDSALYFCASSSGGRSSYEQYFGPGTRLTVT.

The chain carries TRBV4-1 and TRBJ2-2; no reliable D call. V dropped 2 bases and J dropped 5 bases, with 6 bases sitting between them. CDR3 length: 13 residues. Germline-derived CDR1 and CDR2 are MGHRA and YSYEKL. CDR3 sequence: CASSQISTGELFF. CDR3 nucleotide sequence: TGCGCCAGCAGCCAAATATCTACCGGGGAGCTGTTTTTT.

This rearrangement joins TRBV15 to TRBJ1-4; D is unclear. The CDR3 is 14 amino acids. Germline values: CDR1 LNHNV, CDR2 YYDKDF (reference sequence). V was shortened by 6 bases and J by 6 bases, with 14 bases between the two germline ends. CDR3: CATRGDGGYEKLFF. In nucleotides, the CDR3 is TGTGCCACCAGAGGAGATGGAGGCTATGAAAAACTGTTTTTT. Full variable domain (outside the CDR3, taken from reference TRBV15 and TRBJ1-4): DAMVIQNPRYQVTQFGKPVTLSCSQTLNHNVMYWYQQKSSQAPKLLFHYYDKDFNNEADTPDNFQSRRPNTSFCFLDIRSPGLGDTAMYLCATRGDGGYEKLFFGSGTQLSVL.

The chain joins TRBV7-9 to TRBJ2-4; 16 positions agree with TRBD2. The CDR3 length is 19 residues. V gave up 3 bases and J gave up 7 bases; unmatched junction bases: 12. Germline V gene data show CDR1 as SEHNR and CDR2 as FQNEAQ (reference sequence). For the CDR3, the DNA is TGTGCCAGCAGCTTCCTGGGACTAGCGGGAGGGGCGCCTGTCAACATTCAGTACTTC. Amino acid sequence: CASSFLGLAGGAPVNIQYF.

This chain uses TRBV9 with TRBJ2-1; D remains ambiguous. The CDR3 totals 14 residues. Germline assignment: CDR1 SGDLS and CDR2 YYNGEE. Trimming removed 0 bases at V and 3 bases at J, with 7 bases between. The CDR3 DNA sequence: TGTGCCAGCAGCGTAGTCGAGAGCTACAATGAGCAGTTCTTC. It yields the protein CASSVVESYNEQFF.

As for this clone: Compared with germline, one end of the junction differs, possibly owing to a read error. The rearrangement uses TRBV5-5 and TRBJ1-2; D is perhaps TRBD1 (6 bases). The CDR3 sequence is 12 residues long. Germline-derived CDR1 and CDR2 are SGHKS and YYEKEE (reference sequence). The CDR3, as DNA: TGTGTCAGCAGCTCAGACAGGAGTGGCTACACCTTC. Residues: CVSSSDRSGYTF.

With respect to this clone: Other nucleotide sequences in the sample specify the same CDR3. The V and J genes are TRBV5-1 and TRBJ2-7, with TRBD1 as a possible D gene (6 bases). The V gene lost 1 base and the J gene lost 4 bases, with 9 bases spanning the gap. The length of the CDR3 is 13 residues. The germline gives CDR1 SGHRS, CDR2 YFSETQ. The CDR3 protein is CASSLTGNYEQYF. DNA of the CDR3: TGCGCCAGCAGCTTGACAGGGAATTACGAGCAGTACTTC.

The V and J genes are TRBV19 and TRBJ1-4; D may be TRBD1 (5 bases). V lost 3 bases and J 6 bases, leaving 14 bases between the germline ends. Germline V lookup: CDR1 LNHDA, CDR2 SQIVND (reference sequence). The CDR3 is 15 amino acids. The CDR3 coding sequence is TGTGCCAGTAGTATTCGGGGGAACTTTGATGAAAAACTGTTTTTT. It yields the protein CASSIRGNFDEKLFF.